This entry lists 6 T cell receptor beta chains sequenced from one sample in a study of CD8+ T cells in alopecia areata. Following RNA extraction, reverse transcription yielded cDNA that acted as the sequencing template. Sequencing used immunoSEQ multiplex PCR; TCRdb keeps in-frame clones, though not all of them. There are around 13,000 clones in the sample; about two thirds occur only once, and roughly 7% lies in the top ten. Stated treatment: oral pan-JAK inhibitor, 5-10 mg twice daily. Lesional scalp tissue (obtained by punch biopsy) and peripheral blood were collected from alopecia areata patients. The sample in question was skin, obtained at week 4, from a patient treated with tofacitinib. The receptors originated from a human donor with alopecia areata.

This chain uses TRBV11-3 with TRBJ2-7, with D possibly being TRBD2 (6 bases). From germline, CDR1 is SGHNT and CDR2 YENEEA. CDR3 length equals 13 residues. Trimming pared 4 bases from V and 2 bases from J, leaving 9 bases between. CDR3 residues: CASSSLAPYEQYF. CDR3 nucleotide sequence: TGTGCCAGCAGCTCTCTAGCGCCCTACGAGCAGTACTTC.

The V gene is TRBV27, the J gene TRBJ1-3, with D unresolved. Trimming took 4 bases from V and 1 from J, leaving 8 bases between them. The CDR3 runs to 14 residues. Germline V gives CDR1 MNHEY, CDR2 SMNVEV (reference sequence). The CDR3 region has the DNA TGTGCCAGCAGTTCCATCAGGTCTGGAAACACCATATATTTT. The encoded protein is CASSSIRSGNTIYF.

This clone was seen a handful of times. The rearrangement uses TRBV11-3 and TRBJ2-1, with 8 positions matching TRBD2. The ends lost 0 bases at V and 12 bases at J; junction bases unmatched: 4. Germline assignment: CDR1 SGHNT and CDR2 YENEEA. The CDR3 covers 13 residues. CDR3 residues: CASSLEGLEGQFF. The CDR3, as DNA: TGTGCCAGCAGCTTAGAGGGACTAGAAGGGCAGTTCTTC.

As to this clone: Other DNA sequences from this sample encode an identical CDR3 as well. CDR3 nucleotides: TGTGCCAGCAGTTACTACGGGGGGAACACTGAAGCTTTCTTT. It specifies CASSYYGGNTEAFF. The rearrangement uses TRBV6-6 and TRBJ1-1, with D maybe TRBD1 (5 bases). Germline-derived CDR1 and CDR2 are MNHNY and SVGAGI (reference sequence). CDR3 length: 14 residues. Between the trimmed V and J ends, which lost 1 base and 1 base, there was a span of 7 bases.

The gene calls are TRBV7-9 and TRBJ2-5, with D perhaps TRBD1 (6 bases). V shed 1 base and J shed 3 bases, with 6 bases lying between them. CDR3 length: 13 amino acids. Germline V CDR1 and CDR2: SEHNR, FQNEAQ (reference sequence). The CDR3 sequence: CASSLDREETQYF. The DNA of the CDR3 is TGTGCCAGCAGCTTAGACAGGGAAGAGACCCAGTACTTC.

V usage is TRBV10-3 and J usage is TRBJ1-2, with D perhaps matching TRBD1 (6 bases). The length of the CDR3 is 14 residues. The germline gives CDR1 ENHRY, CDR2 SYGVKD. V was cut by 11 bases and J by 3 bases, with 19 bases left in between. DNA for the CDR3: TGTGCCTCCCAAGGCCAACAGGGAGACTATGGCTACACCTTC. Encoded protein: CASQGQQGDYGYTF.